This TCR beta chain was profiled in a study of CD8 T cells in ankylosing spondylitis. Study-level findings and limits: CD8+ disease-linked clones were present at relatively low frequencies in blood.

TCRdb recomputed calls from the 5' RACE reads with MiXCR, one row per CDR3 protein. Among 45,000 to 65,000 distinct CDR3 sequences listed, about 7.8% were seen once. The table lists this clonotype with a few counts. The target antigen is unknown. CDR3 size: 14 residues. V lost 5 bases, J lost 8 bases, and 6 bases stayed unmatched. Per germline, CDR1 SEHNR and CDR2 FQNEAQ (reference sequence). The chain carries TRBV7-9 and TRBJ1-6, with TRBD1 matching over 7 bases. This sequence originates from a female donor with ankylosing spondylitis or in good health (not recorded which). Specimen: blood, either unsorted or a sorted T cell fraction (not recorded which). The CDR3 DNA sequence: TGTGCCAGCAGCCCCGGGACAGCTCATTCACCCCTCCACTTT. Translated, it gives CASSPGTAHSPLHF. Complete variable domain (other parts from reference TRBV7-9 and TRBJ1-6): DTGVSQNPRHKITKRGQNVTFRCDPISEHNRLYWYRQTLGQGPEFLTYFQNEAQLEKSRLLSDRFSAERPKGSFSTLEIQRTEQGDSAMYLCASSPGTAHSPLHFGNGTRLTVT.